The text below deals with one TCR beta chain. The antigen is undetermined. PBMCs were derived from more than 8 ml fresh peripheral blood. Amplified TCR beta CDR3 regions derived from RNA transcripts. HTBI primers were employed in a first-round RT-PCR of the TCR CDR3. Via MiXCR, TCRdb re-called the multiplex PCR reads, giving one row per CDR3 protein. The sample has 500,000 or so distinct CDR3 sequences; about 16% are singletons. The entry originates in a study of T cells in Graves' hyperthyroidism and ophthalmopathy. The ends were cut back, 2 bases at V and 4 bases at J, with 14 bases in the middle. The CDR3 consists of 14 residues. Germline CDR1 reads SQVTM; CDR2 reads ANQGSEA. Study outcomes and limitations: Ophthalmopathy was identified by the model a median 6.5 months ahead of onset.

Sequences were obtained from blood. The V call is TRBV29-1, the J call TRBJ2-5, with D unclear. The source is a woman aged 25 to 39 with Graves' ophthalmopathy. Here the CDR3 DNA reads TGCAGCGTTGAATGGCGGTACGAACGAGAGACCCAGTACTTC. Its translation is CSVEWRYERETQYF.